This entry lists 22 T cell receptor beta chains sequenced from one sample in a study of shared clonotypes between healthy human individuals. Assay used: immunoSEQ multiplex PCR; TCRdb lists only in-frame clones, some missing. The table has more than 2 million clones, nearly 97% seen once; the top ten hold roughly 0.13%. Sequencing was carried out using naive CD4+ T cells sorted from blood. Stated subset: CD45RA+ positively selected. Receptors originate from a young man in good health.

This clone is a singleton in its sample. V is TRBV18 and J is TRBJ2-7; D not certain. Trimming took off 3 bases at V and 1 base at J, with 16 bases between the two ends. CDR1 is KGHSH and CDR2 is LQKENI in the germline V gene. The CDR3 contains 16 residues. The chain's CDR3 is CASSPMAPAISYEQYF. The CDR3, as DNA: TGTGCCAGCTCACCTATGGCGCCAGCCATTTCCTACGAGCAGTACTTC.

The chain recombines TRBV7-9 with TRBJ2-7; 7 nucleotides match TRBD1. The J segment lost 0 bases and the V segment lost 4 bases, leaving 0 bases of the junction unmatched. The CDR3 length is 13 residues. Germline loops: CDR1 SEHNR, CDR2 FQNEAQ (reference sequence). In DNA, the CDR3 is TGTGCCAGCAGCTGGGACAGCTCCTACGAGCAGTACTTC. It yields the protein CASSWDSSYEQYF.

The chain recombines TRBV2 with TRBJ2-2; 10 bases agree with TRBD1. The germline V gene encodes CDR1 SNHLY and CDR2 FYNNEI. The ends lost 3 bases at V and 7 bases at J; junction bases unmatched: 5. This CDR3 has 15 residues. The CDR3 region has the DNA TGTGCCAGCAGTGAGACAGGGGGCGCGATCGGGGAGCTGTTTTTT. As protein: CASSETGGAIGELFF.

This clone was seen once. This rearrangement joins TRBV2 to TRBJ2-5, with D possibly matching TRBD2 (6 bases). The V and J ends lost 9 bases and 5 bases respectively, with 13 bases between them. The germline CDR1 and CDR2 sequences are SNHLY and FYNNEI. The CDR3 totals 12 residues. The CDR3 region is CARGGNPETQYF. The CDR3 nucleotides are TGTGCCAGAGGAGGGAATCCTGAGACCCAGTACTTC.

This chain joins TRBV4-2 and TRBJ2-6; D unclear. The CDR3 totals 16 residues. Deletions cut 0 bases from V and 0 bases from J, with 6 bases between. Per the germline V gene, CDR1 is LGHNA and CDR2 is YNFKEQ. The CDR3: CASSQDLGSGANVLTF. DNA of the CDR3: TGTGCCAGCAGCCAAGATTTAGGCTCTGGGGCCAACGTCCTGACTTTC.

The rearrangement joins TRBV2 to TRBJ1-1; tentatively, D is TRBD1 (5 bases). This CDR3 is built from 13 residues. The V gene lost 9 bases and the J gene lost 0 bases, with 11 bases spanning the gap. Germline V gene data show CDR1 as SNHLY and CDR2 as FYNNEI. CDR3 bases: TGTGCCAGGGGCCTGGGGGTGAACACTGAAGCTTTCTTT. Its translation is CARGLGVNTEAFF. Drawing the rest from reference TRBV2 and TRBJ1-1, the complete variable domain is EPEVTQTPSHQVTQMGQEVILRCVPISNHLYFYWYRQILGQKVEFLVSFYNNEISEKSEIFDDQFSVERPDGSNFTLKIRSTKLEDSAMYFCARGLGVNTEAFFGQGTRLTVV.

The CDR3 sequence is CASSPQTQGDSPLHF. CDR3 in DNA: TGTGCCAGCAGCCCCCAAACACAGGGAGATTCACCCCTCCACTTT. V gene TRBV5-4 combines with J gene TRBJ1-6, with D tentatively TRBD1 (6 bases). CDR3 length: 15 amino acids. The V and J ends lost 4 bases and 8 bases respectively, with 16 bases between them. Germline values: CDR1 SGHNT, CDR2 YYREEE (reference sequence).

This clone appeared a few times. The chain employs TRBV7-2 and TRBJ1-2; 7 nucleotides match TRBD1. The CDR3 runs to 14 residues. In germline, CDR1 is SGHTA, CDR2 FQGNSA. Trimming at V came to 6 bases and at J to 3 bases, leaving 7 bases not matched to a gene. This CDR3 reads CASRRGTEDYGYTF. The DNA of the CDR3 is TGTGCCAGCAGAAGGGGGACAGAAGACTATGGCTACACCTTC.

The rearrangement uses TRBV7-9 and TRBJ2-1; D possibly corresponds to TRBD1 (5 bases). The germline V and J ends were trimmed by 5 bases and 10 bases, with 12 bases remaining between them. The CDR3 runs 12 residues. CDR1 is SEHNR and CDR2 is FQNEAQ in the germline V gene (reference sequence). The DNA for the CDR3 is TGTGCCAGCAGCCAGTGGGGCAAGGAGCAGTTCTTC. Protein: CASSQWGKEQFF. The full variable domain, rest sourced from reference TRBV7-9 and TRBJ2-1, is DTGVSQNPRHKITKRGQNVTFRCDPISEHNRLYWYRQTLGQGPEFLTYFQNEAQLEKSRLLSDRFSAERPKGSFSTLEIQRTEQGDSAMYLCASSQWGKEQFFGPGTRLTVL.

CDR3 in amino acids: CASSPTPGYNSPLHF. The CDR3 coding sequence is TGTGCCAGCAGTCCCACCCCCGGGTATAATTCACCCCTCCACTTT. The V gene is TRBV28, the J gene TRBJ1-6; no firm D call. This CDR3 contains 15 residues. V lost 5 bases to trimming and J lost 4 bases, with 12 bases between them. Germline CDR1 MDHEN, CDR2 SYDVKM.

V and J are TRBV7-6 and TRBJ2-7; a weak D match, TRBD1 (5 bases). Germline V gives CDR1 SGHVS, CDR2 FNYEAQ. The CDR3 loop spans 15 amino acids. Trimming shortened V by 0 bases and J by 4 bases, and 13 bases separated the two germline ends. CDR3 coding DNA: TGTGCCAGCAGCTTAGCCCCAGGGAAAACGTACGAGCAGTACTTC. Its translation is CASSLAPGKTYEQYF.

V usage is TRBV10-3 and J usage is TRBJ1-5; tentatively, D is TRBD1 (6 bases). The CDR3 extends over 18 amino acids. Trimming removed 0 bases from V and 1 base from J, with 16 bases in between. Germline-derived CDR1 and CDR2 are ENHRY and SYGVKD. In DNA, the CDR3 is TGTGCCATCAGTGAGTCTTTACAGGGATCCCTCAGCAATCAGCCCCAGCATTTT. It specifies CAISESLQGSLSNQPQHF.

Regarding this clone: In the same sample, other DNA sequences code for this CDR3. This chain's CDR3 is CASSPGAGNTEAFF. CDR3 nucleotides: TGCGCCAGCAGCCCCGGGGCCGGTAACACTGAAGCTTTCTTT. The J gene is TRBJ1-1, the V gene TRBV5-1; a possible D gene is TRBD1 (5 bases). Looked up from germline, CDR1 is SGHRS and CDR2 is YFSETQ. V lost 4 bases and J 2 bases, leaving 12 bases between the germline ends. The CDR3 runs to 14 residues.

The chain employs TRBV5-1 and TRBJ2-1; 10 nucleotides match TRBD1. The CDR3 extends over 15 amino acids. J lost 7 bases, V lost 3 bases, and 7 bases had no gene match. Germline assignment: CDR1 SGHRS and CDR2 YFSETQ. This CDR3 is CASSSGQGVRNEQFF. CDR3 DNA sequence: TGCGCCAGCAGCTCCGGACAGGGGGTTAGGAATGAGCAGTTCTTC. Full variable domain (outside the CDR3, taken from reference TRBV5-1 and TRBJ2-1): KAGVTQTPRYLIKTRGQQVTLSCSPISGHRSVSWYQQTPGQGLQFLFEYFSETQRNKGNFPGRFSGRQFSNSRSEMNVSTLELGDSALYLCASSSGQGVRNEQFFGPGTRLTVL.

The chain joins TRBV2 to TRBJ1-2; a possible D gene is TRBD1 (5 bases). V was clipped by 2 bases and J by 7 bases, with 17 bases between them. Germline-derived CDR1 and CDR2 are SNHLY and FYNNEI. This CDR3 comprises 15 residues. The CDR3: CASSEWVSLRGGYTF. For the CDR3, the DNA is TGTGCCAGCAGTGAATGGGTCAGCCTGAGGGGTGGCTACACCTTC. The variable domain in full, completed from reference TRBV2 and TRBJ1-2, reads EPEVTQTPSHQVTQMGQEVILRCVPISNHLYFYWYRQILGQKVEFLVSFYNNEISEKSEIFDDQFSVERPDGSNFTLKIRSTKLEDSAMYFCASSEWVSLRGGYTFGSGTRLTVV.

The chain recombines TRBV2 with TRBJ1-1; D gene unclear. The CDR3 covers 13 residues. The germline V and J ends were trimmed by 2 bases and 0 bases, with 4 bases remaining between them. Germline V lookup: CDR1 SNHLY, CDR2 FYNNEI. In DNA form, the CDR3 reads TGTGCCAGCAGTGAATATATGAACACTGAAGCTTTCTTT. Protein product: CASSEYMNTEAFF.

As concerns this clone: Relative to the germline gene, one junction end is altered; a read error may explain this. CDR3 DNA: TGTGCTAGCAGCTCCAGTGGGACCCAAGAGACCCAGTACTTC. It is translated as CASSSSGTQETQYF. V is TRBV7-7 and J is TRBJ2-5; tentatively, D is TRBD1 or TRBD2 (5 bases each). The CDR3 loop spans 14 amino acids. Per the germline V gene, CDR1 is SSHAT and CDR2 is FNYEAQ (reference sequence).

A note on this clone: Additional DNA sequences in this sample encode the identical CDR3. The chain recombines TRBV18 with TRBJ2-3, with 9 bases matching TRBD1. This CDR3 is 15 amino acids long. Germline-derived CDR1 and CDR2 are KGHSH and LQKENI. The ends lost 6 bases at V and 2 bases at J; junction bases unmatched: 6. The CDR3 loop reads CASSPGTGSTDTQYF. CDR3 DNA sequence: TGTGCCAGCTCTCCCGGGACAGGGTCCACAGATACGCAGTATTTT.

The chain joins TRBV5-1 to TRBJ1-5; D unclear. The CDR3 sequence is 13 residues long. CDR1 is SGHRS and CDR2 is YFSETQ in the germline V gene. V was shortened by 0 bases and J by 4 bases, with 5 bases between the two germline ends. Here the CDR3 reads CASSLAANQPQHF. The CDR3 region has the DNA TGCGCCAGCAGCTTGGCCGCTAATCAGCCCCAGCATTTT.

The rearrangement links TRBV9 to TRBJ2-3, with 9 bases fitting TRBD1. From germline, CDR1 is SGDLS and CDR2 YYNGEE. V shed 4 bases and J 3 bases; nucleotides not matched to a gene: 3. The CDR3 extends over 14 amino acids. The CDR3 here is CASSLGQGTDTQYF. In DNA form, the CDR3 reads TGTGCCAGCAGCCTGGGACAGGGTACAGATACGCAGTATTTT.

The V call is TRBV27, the J call TRBJ2-3; 10 bases agree with TRBD2. CDR3 length: 16 residues. J lost 2 bases, V lost 3 bases, and 5 bases had no gene match. The V gene's germline CDR1 is MNHEY and CDR2 SMNVEV (reference sequence). CDR3 sequence reads: CASSFHTSGNTDTQYF. The CDR3 bases are TGTGCCAGCAGTTTTCATACTAGCGGGAACACAGATACGCAGTATTTT.

With respect to this clone: A read error may account for a junction end that differs from germline. V is TRBV30 and J is TRBJ1-2; D is unresolved. The CDR3 has 12 residues. In germline, CDR1 is GTSNPN, CDR2 SVGIG (reference sequence). CDR3 bases: TGTGCCTGGAGTGGCGGACGGGCCGTCGCGGACTTC. It translates to CAWSGGRAVADF.